These 18 T cell receptor beta chains were all obtained from the same sample, sequenced in a study of blood T cells in healthy people across ages. A J-beta primer mix and a sample-barcoded 5' primer were used in a second PCR of roughly 6 to 11 cycles. TCRdb re-called the 5' RACE reads through MiXCR, storing one row per CDR3 protein. The data show under 1 million distinct CDR3 sequences, more than 40% seen once. The specimen sequenced was blood. These receptors came from a man aged 55 to 70 in good health.

This sequence joins TRBV20-1 and TRBJ2-5, with D possibly matching TRBD2 (6 bases). CDR3 length: 13 amino acids. V lost 3 bases to trimming and J lost 11 bases, with 19 bases between them. Germline CDR1 and CDR2: DFQATT and SNEGSKA (reference sequence). The CDR3 coding sequence is TGCAGTGCTAGGTCCTTGAAGGACTATGAGCAGTACTTC. It is translated as CSARSLKDYEQYF.

In its sample, this clonotype was seen once. The V call is TRBV9, the J call TRBJ1-1, with TRBD1 matching over 7 bases. V trimming: 0 bases; J trimming: 5 bases; junction bases outside the gene matches: 7. The CDR3 runs to 15 residues. From germline, CDR1 is SGDLS and CDR2 YYNGEE. The CDR3 region has the DNA TGTGCCAGCAGCGTAGAGGGAGGGGGCTGGACTGAAGCTTTCTTT. Its protein product is CASSVEGGGWTEAFF.

This clonotype was counted a single time. V and J are TRBV3-1 and TRBJ1-5; 11 bases are a match to TRBD1. Trimming at V came to 5 bases and at J to 2 bases, leaving 2 bases not matched to a gene. Germline values: CDR1 LGHDT, CDR2 YNNKEL (reference sequence). The CDR3 covers 15 residues. The CDR3 DNA sequence: TGTGCCAGCAGCTCGGACAGGGGGCGCAATCAGCCCCAGCATTTT. Its translation is CASSSDRGRNQPQHF.

This clonotype was counted a few times. The V gene is TRBV27, the J gene TRBJ2-7; D is possibly TRBD1 (6 bases). From germline, CDR1 is MNHEY and CDR2 SMNVEV (reference sequence). The CDR3 loop spans 14 amino acids. Trimming pared 6 bases from V and 0 bases from J, leaving 12 bases between. For the CDR3, the DNA is TGTGCCAGCAGACAGTGGGACAACTCCTACGAGCAGTACTTC. This sequence encodes CASRQWDNSYEQYF.

This clonotype was counted a few times. The V and J genes are TRBV7-3 and TRBJ2-7; D ambiguous. Deletions cut 3 bases from V and 4 bases from J, with 10 bases between. Germline V CDR1 and CDR2: SGHTA, FQGTGA. The CDR3 has 13 amino acids. The CDR3 here is CASSFQMGYEQYF. DNA of the CDR3: TGTGCCAGCAGCTTTCAGATGGGTTACGAGCAGTACTTC.

This chain links TRBV29-1 with TRBJ2-7; possible D gene TRBD1, 6 bases. Germline V CDR1 and CDR2: SQVTM, ANQGSEA. V was pared by 4 bases and J by 5 bases, with 12 bases between. The CDR3 totals 12 residues. This chain's CDR3 is CSVGRGGNEQYF. CDR3 coding DNA: TGCAGCGTTGGTAGAGGGGGTAACGAGCAGTACTTC.

This chain connects TRBV11-2 to TRBJ1-2; D call uncertain. The CDR3 runs to 14 residues. With 2 bases removed from V and 4 bases from J, the gap between germline ends came to 11 bases. Germline V gene lookup returns CDR1 SGHAT and CDR2 FQNNGV. The CDR3 loop is CASSLSTATYGYTF. The CDR3 nucleotides read TGTGCCAGCAGCTTATCGACGGCTACCTATGGCTACACCTTC.

J is TRBJ2-5 and V is TRBV9, with 7 bases lining up with TRBD1. The CDR3 length is 16 residues. With 3 bases clipped from V and 0 bases from J, the junction kept 8 bases outside the gene matches. Germline V gene lookup returns CDR1 SGDLS and CDR2 YYNGEE. The CDR3, as DNA: TGTGCCAGCAGCGCTGCCGCCGGGACAGACCAAGAGACCCAGTACTTC. Its translation: CASSAAAGTDQETQYF.

In its sample, this clonotype was seen a few times. The chain uses TRBV20-1 and TRBJ1-2, with a possible D match to TRBD1 (5 bases). Trimming left V 2 bases short and J 3 bases short, with 19 bases between. This CDR3 contains 16 residues. Germline V gene sequence: CDR1 DFQATT, CDR2 SNEGSKA (reference sequence). CDR3 protein: CSARFPSFQGYYGYTF. CDR3 DNA: TGCAGTGCTAGATTTCCATCATTCCAGGGTTACTATGGCTACACCTTC.

The chain joins TRBV6-2 or TRBV6-3 to TRBJ2-7; the D is unclear. The V end lost 6 bases, the J end lost 6 bases, and 18 bases lay between the germline ends. The CDR3 runs to 14 residues. CDR1 is MNHEY and CDR2 is SVGEGT in the germline V gene. The CDR3 loop reads CASSYAIGPFEQYF. For the CDR3, the DNA is TGTGCCAGCAGCTACGCGATCGGACCATTCGAGCAGTACTTC.

The chain uses TRBV7-9 and TRBJ2-7; D is possibly TRBD1 (7 bases). Germline V gene data show CDR1 as SEHNR and CDR2 as FQNEAQ (reference sequence). The CDR3 extends over 14 amino acids. The ends were cut back, 6 bases at V and 6 bases at J, with 18 bases in the middle. The CDR3 here is CASRETGDGGEQYF. The CDR3 DNA follows: TGTGCCAGCAGGGAAACAGGGGACGGGGGCGAGCAGTACTTC. Full variable domain (outside the CDR3, taken from reference TRBV7-9 and TRBJ2-7): DTGVSQNPRHKITKRGQNVTFRCDPISEHNRLYWYRQTLGQGPEFLTYFQNEAQLEKSRLLSDRFSAERPKGSFSTLEIQRTEQGDSAMYLCASRETGDGGEQYFGPGTRLTVT.

This rearrangement joins TRBV5-1 to TRBJ2-1; D may be TRBD1 (7 bases). CDR3 size: 15 residues. Looked up from germline, CDR1 is SGHRS and CDR2 is YFSETQ. The ends were cut back, 4 bases at V and 7 bases at J, with 18 bases in the middle. The CDR3 DNA follows: TGCGCCAGCAGCCCTAACAGGGGAGGCCTTAATGAGCAGTTCTTC. Amino acid sequence: CASSPNRGGLNEQFF.

This clonotype has at least ten counts. V usage is TRBV3-1 and J usage is TRBJ2-7, with no clear D. The germline V gene encodes CDR1 LGHDT and CDR2 YNNKEL (reference sequence). This CDR3 is built from 14 residues. Trimming removed 1 base from V and 2 bases from J, with 9 bases in between. CDR3 loop: CASSQGYTTYEQYF. The CDR3 nucleotides are TGTGCCAGCAGCCAAGGATACACCACCTACGAGCAGTACTTC.

V gene TRBV5-1 combines with J gene TRBJ2-1; the D gene could be TRBD1 or TRBD2 (5 bases each). This CDR3 is built from 16 residues. CDR1 is SGHRS and CDR2 is YFSETQ in the germline V gene. Trimming removed 0 bases at V and 7 bases at J, with 17 bases between. The CDR3 region is CASSLEGSTGRNEQFF. The CDR3 nucleotides are TGCGCCAGCAGCTTGGAAGGGAGTACGGGGCGAAATGAGCAGTTCTTC.

The chain links TRBV27 to TRBJ2-1; 10 positions agree with TRBD2. The V gene end was trimmed by 8 bases and the J gene end by 8 bases; junction bases not matched to a gene: 18. CDR3 size: 17 residues. Germline CDR1 and CDR2: MNHEY and SMNVEV (reference sequence). CDR3 in DNA: TGTGCCAGCGGGGCAGATCAGGGACTAGCGAGTTTACATGAGCAGTTCTTC. The encoded protein is CASGADQGLASLHEQFF.

The chain joins TRBV11-1 to TRBJ1-1, with D uncertain. The CDR3 covers 15 residues. Germline assignment: CDR1 SGHAT and CDR2 FQDESV (reference sequence). Between the trimmed V and J ends, which lost 4 bases and 6 bases, there was a span of 18 bases. This CDR3 is CASSYDIGGRAEAFF. CDR3 in DNA: TGTGCCAGCAGCTACGACATTGGCGGGAGGGCTGAAGCTTTCTTT. Full variable domain (rest looked up from reference TRBV11-1 and TRBJ1-1): EAEVAQSPRYKITEKSQAVAFWCDPISGHATLYWYRQILGQGPELLVQFQDESVVDDSQLPKDRFSAERLKGVDSTLKIQPAELGDSAMYLCASSYDIGGRAEAFFGQGTRLTVV.

V and J are TRBV11-2 and TRBJ2-1; D is undetermined. V lost 1 base and J lost 4, with 8 bases in between. The CDR3 runs to 14 residues. Germline lookup yields CDR1 SGHAT and CDR2 FQNNGV. The CDR3 loop is CASSLVARYNEQFF. CDR3 sequence (DNA): TGTGCCAGCAGCTTAGTGGCTAGATACAATGAGCAGTTCTTC.

A remark on this clonotype: The junction does not match germline at one end; this may be a read error. The DNA of the CDR3 is TGTGTCAGCAGCCCCTCCGGGGGTGGCTACACCTTC. Its protein is CVSSPSGGGYTF. This sequence joins TRBV12-3 or TRBV12-4 and TRBJ1-2; D is possibly TRBD1 (5 bases). This CDR3 is 12 amino acids long.